The 18 T cell receptor beta chains below all came from one sample that was sequenced in a study of cytomegalovirus exposure and HLA in healthy donors. Both 60 Vbeta primers and 13 Jbeta primers went into the PCR. The data were produced by immunoSEQ multiplex PCR, yet TCRdb's version contains in-frame clones alone and is incomplete. Of some 120,000 clones listed, approximately 68% were seen once; the top ten hold over 1.5%. Sample: PBMCs. Receptors originate from a man aged 25 to 40 in good health and CMV-seropositive.

In its sample, this clone was seen a few times. This sequence joins TRBV5-8 and TRBJ2-2, with D possibly TRBD2 on 5 matching bases. The CDR3 is 13 amino acids. From germline, CDR1 is SGHTS and CDR2 YDEGEE. Trimming pared 4 bases from V and 8 bases from J, leaving 12 bases between. CDR3 coding DNA: TGTGCCAGCAGCCCGGGATTTCAGGGGGAGCTGTTTTTT. As protein: CASSPGFQGELFF.

This clone appeared a single time. The rearrangement uses TRBV19 and TRBJ1-5, with TRBD1 matching 7 bases. Germline CDR1 LNHDA, CDR2 SQIVND (reference sequence). This CDR3 is 16 amino acids long. The ends lost 0 bases at V and 5 bases at J; junction bases unmatched: 7. The CDR3 nucleotides are TGTGCCAGTAGTATAGATTCTACAGGGGAACATCAGCCCCAGCATTTT. Protein product: CASSIDSTGEHQPQHF.

The chain is built from TRBV6-1 and TRBJ1-5, with a possible D match to TRBD1 (6 bases). The CDR3 extends over 13 amino acids. CDR1 and CDR2 from the germline V gene are MNHNS and SASEGT. V gave up 7 bases and J gave up 3 bases, with 10 bases separating them. The CDR3 is CASTDRTNQPQHF. CDR3 DNA: TGTGCCAGCACCGACAGGACCAATCAGCCCCAGCATTTT.

The genes are TRBV5-6 and TRBJ2-7, with 10 bases matching TRBD1. After removal of 1 base from V and 5 bases from J, the junction contained 6 bases not matched to a gene. Germline CDR1 reads SGHDT; CDR2 reads YYEEEE. This CDR3 is 15 amino acids long. CDR3 coding DNA: TGTGCCAGCAGCTTGTTCGACAGGGGGCCCCACGAGCAGTACTTC. Protein product: CASSLFDRGPHEQYF.

The chain is built from TRBV7-8 and TRBJ2-1; 13 bases agree with TRBD2. V shed 0 bases and J 2 bases; nucleotides not matched to a gene: 13. The germline CDR1 and CDR2 sequences are SGHVS and FQNEAQ. The CDR3 consists of 21 residues. The CDR3 DNA sequence: TGTGCCAGCAGCTTAGCCCTATTAGGGACTAGCGGGGAAAGCCCCTACAATGAGCAGTTCTTC. Its protein is CASSLALLGTSGESPYNEQFF.

This chain joins TRBV7-2 and TRBJ2-1; D possibly corresponds to TRBD2 (6 bases). Looked up from germline, CDR1 is SGHTA and CDR2 is FQGNSA. The CDR3 consists of 17 residues. The V end lost 3 bases, the J end lost 4 bases, and 19 bases lay between the germline ends. CDR3 protein: CASSFPRGSGKYNEQFF. The CDR3, as DNA: TGTGCCAGCAGCTTCCCTAGGGGTAGCGGAAAATACAATGAGCAGTTCTTC.

The genes are TRBV5-4 and TRBJ1-2; 9 positions agree with TRBD1. The germline V gene encodes CDR1 SGHNT and CDR2 YYREEE (reference sequence). The length of the CDR3 is 15 residues. V shed 5 bases, J shed 4 bases, and the junction held 9 bases outside the gene matches. The CDR3: CASRSRDREIYGYTF. CDR3 in DNA: TGTGCCAGCAGGTCCCGGGACAGGGAGATCTATGGCTACACCTTC.

This chain links TRBV5-5 with TRBJ2-4; TRBD1 matches 7 bases. CDR1 SGHKS and CDR2 YYEKEE come from the germline V gene (reference sequence). CDR3 length equals 13 residues. The J segment lost 7 bases and the V segment lost 3 bases, leaving 4 bases of the junction unmatched. CDR3 protein: CASSSGTANIQYF. In nucleotides, the CDR3 is TGTGCCAGCAGCTCCGGGACAGCTAACATTCAGTACTTC.

J is TRBJ1-1 and V is TRBV6-5; D possibly corresponds to TRBD1 (6 bases). CDR1 is MNHEY and CDR2 is SVGAGI in the germline V gene. Trimming left V 1 base short and J 6 bases short, with 15 bases between. This CDR3 is 15 amino acids long. The CDR3 here is CASSYYGQSSAEAFF. The CDR3 region has the DNA TGTGCCAGCAGTTACTACGGACAGTCGAGCGCTGAAGCTTTCTTT.

The gene calls are TRBV4-3 and TRBJ2-1; 7 bases match TRBD1. CDR1 is LGHNA and CDR2 is YSLEER in the germline V gene. The CDR3 has 14 residues. V lost 3 bases to trimming and J lost 9 bases; unmatched junction nucleotides: 8. The CDR3 here is CASSHRDRGGEQFF. In nucleotides, the CDR3 is TGCGCCAGCAGCCATAGGGACAGAGGAGGTGAGCAGTTCTTC.

This chain joins TRBV5-8 and TRBJ2-7; 7 nucleotides align to TRBD1. CDR1 and CDR2 from the germline V gene are SGHTS and YDEGEE. The V segment lost 5 bases and the J segment 1 base; nucleotides outside the gene matches: 9. The CDR3 contains 15 residues. The CDR3 region has the DNA TGTGCCAGCAGATCTCGGACAGGCGCTTCCTACGAGCAGTACTTC. This codes for CASRSRTGASYEQYF.

V is TRBV6-5 and J is TRBJ2-6; D possibly corresponds to TRBD2 (5 bases). V was pared by 2 bases and J by 2 bases, with 10 bases between. CDR1 and CDR2 (germline): MNHEY, SVGAGI. The CDR3 is 16 residues long. CDR3 bases: TGTGCCAGCAGTTACAGCGCCGGGGCTGGGGCCAACGTCCTGACTTTC. It translates to CASSYSAGAGANVLTF.

This clone was seen more than once but under ten times. The chain combines TRBV7-9 with TRBJ1-1; the match to TRBD1 covers 10 bases. The CDR3 has 14 amino acids. Germline trimming cut 5 bases from V and 5 bases from J; bases unmatched to any gene: 5. The germline V gene encodes CDR1 SEHNR and CDR2 FQNEAQ (reference sequence). The DNA of the CDR3 is TGTGCCAGCAGCCCACGGACAGGGGGGACTGAAGCTTTCTTT. Amino acids: CASSPRTGGTEAFF.

V usage is TRBV5-4 and J usage is TRBJ2-1, with 10 bases aligning to TRBD2. Germline CDR1 reads SGHNT; CDR2 reads YYREEE (reference sequence). After removal of 0 bases from V and 5 bases from J, the junction contained 2 bases not matched to a gene. The CDR3 has 15 residues. In nucleotides, the CDR3 is TGTGCCAGCAGCTTGGGTCTAGCGGGAGACAATGAGCAGTTCTTC. Translation gives CASSLGLAGDNEQFF.

The chain is built from TRBV7-3 and TRBJ2-1; no firm D call. The CDR3 runs to 13 residues. CDR1 and CDR2 from the germline V gene are SGHTA and FQGTGA. V lost 9 bases and J lost 8, with 17 bases in between. This CDR3 is CASSPPGSHEQFF. The CDR3, as DNA: TGTGCCAGTAGCCCCCCCGGTTCTCATGAGCAGTTCTTC.

The chain combines TRBV6-5 with TRBJ2-3, with D uncertain. CDR1 is MNHEY, CDR2 SVGAGI, per germline. Trimming stripped 6 bases from V and 2 bases from J, with 9 bases between. This CDR3 has 13 amino acids. In DNA, the CDR3 is TGTGCCAGCAGAGTGATAGCCACAGATACGCAGTATTTT. It yields the protein CASRVIATDTQYF.

The chain carries TRBV15 and TRBJ1-1; 7 nucleotides match TRBD1. Looked up from germline, CDR1 is LNHNV and CDR2 is YYDKDF (reference sequence). The CDR3 consists of 16 residues. V trimming: 4 bases; J trimming: 4 bases; junction bases outside the gene matches: 12. DNA for the CDR3: TGTGCCACCAGCAATACTAGACAGGGCGATCCCACTGAAGCTTTCTTT. This translates into CATSNTRQGDPTEAFF.

This clone was counted a few times. This rearrangement joins TRBV28 to TRBJ2-3; 7 nucleotides align to TRBD2. V was clipped by 6 bases and J by 2 bases; unmatched bases: 5. Looked up from germline, CDR1 is MDHEN and CDR2 is SYDVKM. The length of the CDR3 is 14 residues. The CDR3 nucleotides are TGTGCCAGCAGCGGTGGGGGGGTCACAGATACGCAGTATTTT. Amino acid sequence: CASSGGGVTDTQYF.